This TCR beta chain originates from a study of cytomegalovirus exposure and HLA in healthy donors. Points on this clone: Antigen specificity is unknown.

Study-level points and caveats: The authors later found TCR association rates varying by HLA locus, with DRB1 most and HLA-C fewest. Many donors carried some public TCRs, although rarity characterized most TCR sequences. It is likely that the observed cluster of highly shared sequence variants was a sequencing artifact.

The study ran its PCR with 60 Vbeta and 13 Jbeta primers. Authors' data handling: In a later analysis, 8.5 million to 14 million of tens of millions of unique beta chains occurred in at least two donors. This table comes from immunoSEQ multiplex PCR, and its TCRdb copy is limited to in-frame clones, with some not included. That table is the source of V, J and clone size, and D and trimming were worked out from the DNA. The sample records fewer than 180,000 clones, around 75% being singletons. V was pared by 2 bases and J by 0 bases, with 14 bases between. The CDR3 has 17 residues. The germline gives CDR1 SEHNR, CDR2 FQNEAQ (reference sequence).

This TCR came from a human donor in good health. The rearrangement uses TRBV7-9 and TRBJ1-3; possible D gene TRBD1, 6 bases. The sequenced sample consisted of PBMCs. The chain's CDR3 is CASSLTGFIGSGNTIYF. The CDR3 coding sequence is TGTGCCAGCAGCTTAACAGGGTTCATAGGCTCTGGAAACACCATATATTTT.